This T cell receptor beta chain comes out of a study of neurological immune-mediated disorders. Germline loops: CDR1 KGHSH, CDR2 LQKENI. CDR3 length: 15 amino acids. V dropped 5 bases and J dropped 7 bases, with 15 bases sitting between them. This clonotype was detected a few times. Antigen: not known. The unsorted libraries were generated from a total of 2 million PBMCs, which had been stored in RNAlater at -80 C. TCRdb reprocessed the 5' RACE reads with MiXCR, giving one entry per CDR3 protein. Among 90,000 to 150,000 distinct CDR3 sequences listed, approximately 3.2% were seen once. Study-wide points: Among 34 multiple sclerosis patients, phylogenetic grouping put the repertoires of 18 into a single related-CDR3 cluster, a possible signature.

The sequence derives from a woman in her twenties or thirties with multiple sclerosis. Sequencing used PBMCs. The chain employs TRBV18 and TRBJ1-6; D call uncertain. Here the CDR3 DNA reads TGTGCCAGCTCATCGCAGAGACCGCAGAATTCACCCCTCCACTTT. Its translation: CASSSQRPQNSPLHF.